Shown below are 7 T cell receptor beta chains from a single sample sequenced in a study of blood T cell repertoires in COVID-19. Method: immunoSEQ multiplex PCR; TCRdb's copy keeps in-frame clones and lacks some. The data show about 95,000 clones, with under 85% seen just once and more than 20% held by the top ten. Material: peripheral blood. These receptors all come from a human donor in a cohort sampled during active COVID-19.

The chain is built from TRBV21-1 and TRBJ1-1; the table's D call, TRBD1, was not checked against the DNA. TRBV21-1 is flagged as a pseudogene. This CDR3 region has 12 residues. The CDR3 reads CASTSGNTEAFF. The CDR3 bases are TGTGCCAGCACTTCAGGGAACACTGAAGCTTTCTTT.

This chain joins TRBV10-3 and TRBJ1-1, with 10 bases fitting TRBD1. V was clipped by 10 bases and J by 4 bases; unmatched bases: 6. The CDR3 has 13 amino acids. The V gene's germline CDR1 is ENHRY and CDR2 SYGVKD. CDR3 sequence reads: CASRTGGTTEAFF. The CDR3 coding sequence is TGTGCCAGTAGGACAGGGGGGACCACTGAAGCTTTCTTT.

This chain links TRBV7-9 with TRBJ1-6; 7 bases fit TRBD1. Germline CDR1 and CDR2: SEHNR and FQNEAQ (reference sequence). This CDR3 is 15 amino acids long. V shed 7 bases and J 11 bases; nucleotides not matched to a gene: 14. CDR3 DNA sequence: TGTGCCAGCAAATGGACAGGAGCCCTGGGGGCACCCCTCCACTTT. This encodes CASKWTGALGAPLHF.

The rearrangement joins TRBV5-8 to TRBJ2-6; the D gene is possibly TRBD1 (5 bases). V was trimmed by 4 bases and J by 1 base, leaving 15 bases between them. The length of the CDR3 is 17 residues. Germline loops: CDR1 SGHTS, CDR2 YDEGEE. The CDR3 loop is CASSLLYQGSGANVLTF. In DNA, the CDR3 is TGTGCCAGCAGCCTGTTATATCAGGGTTCTGGGGCCAACGTCCTGACTTTC.

The J gene is TRBJ1-3, the V gene TRBV19; possibly TRBD1 for D (5 bases). The CDR3 is 17 residues long. V lost 5 bases, J lost 0 bases, and 17 bases lay in between. Looked up from germline, CDR1 is LNHDA and CDR2 is SQIVND (reference sequence). CDR3 in amino acids: CASSARDLSNSGNTIYF. The CDR3 nucleotides read TGTGCCAGTAGTGCCCGGGACTTATCAAACTCTGGAAACACCATATATTTT.

Only a few counts were recorded for this clone. The rearrangement uses TRBV27 and TRBJ2-2, with D tentatively TRBD1 (5 bases). The CDR3 contains 15 residues. Deletions cut 6 bases from V and 0 bases from J, with 11 bases between. The germline gives CDR1 MNHEY, CDR2 SMNVEV (reference sequence). CDR3 in DNA: TGTGCCAGCAGATCAGGGTTATCGAACACCGGGGAGCTGTTTTTT. This codes for CASRSGLSNTGELFF.

This chain connects TRBV23-1 to TRBJ1-2; D may be TRBD1 (5 bases). TRBV23-1 is recorded as an ORF, its role being uncertain. The CDR3 covers 20 residues. V was cut by 2 bases and J by 6 bases, with 31 bases left in between. CDR3 residues: CASSQRRGGDHTGGENGYTF. The CDR3 DNA sequence: TGCGCCAGCAGTCAACGGCGGGGAGGGGACCACACCGGTGGGGAGAATGGCTACACCTTC.